The T cell receptor (beta chain) described here comes from a study of OX40 agonist ivuxolimab in advanced cancers. The protocol was immunoSEQ multiplex PCR, while the TCRdb copy is restricted to in-frame clones and leaves out a portion. This sample has 7,500 to 10,000 clones, with around 70% found just once. This CDR3 spans 15 amino acids. The ends were cut back, 3 bases at V and 1 base at J, with 11 bases in the middle. CDR1 is SGDLS and CDR2 is YYNGEE in the germline V gene. The sample consisted of CD4+ or CD8+ T cells sorted from blood, taken in a trial of the OX40 agonist ivuxolimab. This rearrangement joins TRBV9 to TRBJ2-1; no firm D call. The sequence was obtained from an adult with an advanced solid tumor such as melanoma, head and neck, liver or kidney cancer. Written as DNA, the CDR3 is TGTGCCAGCAGCGCCCCGACACCTTCCTACAATGAGCAGTTCTTC. It specifies CASSAPTPSYNEQFF.